The 20 T cell receptor beta chains in this list originate from one sample, sequenced in a study of T cell clones after liver transplantation. TCRdb's copy holds only in-frame clones and misses some; the assay was immunoSEQ multiplex PCR. The sample lists about 75,000 clones, 84% seen once, with 2.1% in the top ten. This specimen was CD4+ T cells from blood, taken 48 months after liver transplant. The receptors originated from a human patient who received a liver transplant. Some T cells may be supplied by the graft donor.

The chain employs TRBV9 and TRBJ1-6; possibly TRBD1 for D (6 bases). There are 17 residues in the CDR3. Germline assignment: CDR1 SGDLS and CDR2 YYNGEE. Trimming took off 0 bases at V and 6 bases at J, with 16 bases between the two ends. The DNA for the CDR3 is TGTGCCAGCAGCGTAGCTGCGCAGGGGTTGAGTAATTCACCCCTCCACTTT. Its translation is CASSVAAQGLSNSPLHF.

The V call is TRBV6-5, the J call TRBJ2-3; D uncertain. The CDR3 covers 14 residues. Germline V lookup: CDR1 MNHEY, CDR2 SVGAGI. With 5 bases removed from V and 3 bases from J, the gap between germline ends came to 12 bases. CDR3 in DNA: TGTGCCAGCAGTGGACCATCGGAAACAGATACGCAGTATTTT. Translating gives CASSGPSETDTQYF.

This chain joins TRBV2 and TRBJ2-5; 14 nucleotides agree with TRBD2. This CDR3 is 15 amino acids long. Trimming cost V 6 bases and J 1 base; bases outside gene matches: 1. CDR1 is SNHLY and CDR2 is FYNNEI in the germline V gene. The CDR3 DNA is TGTGCCAGCAGGGGACTAGCGGGGGCCCAAGAGACCCAGTACTTC. Translated: CASRGLAGAQETQYF. Drawing the rest from reference TRBV2 and TRBJ2-5, the complete variable domain is EPEVTQTPSHQVTQMGQEVILRCVPISNHLYFYWYRQILGQKVEFLVSFYNNEISEKSEIFDDQFSVERPDGSNFTLKIRSTKLEDSAMYFCASRGLAGAQETQYFGPGTRLLVL.

This sequence joins TRBV19 and TRBJ2-7, with D possibly TRBD2 on 6 matching bases. Germline CDR1 reads LNHDA; CDR2 reads SQIVND (reference sequence). The CDR3 spans 15 residues. Between the trimmed V and J ends, which lost 0 bases and 3 bases, there was a span of 12 bases. In nucleotides, the CDR3 is TGTGCCAGTAGTATAGACCGGGGGAAAGTCTACGAGCAGTACTTC. Translated: CASSIDRGKVYEQYF. Full variable domain (missing parts from reference TRBV19 and TRBJ2-7): DGGITQSPKYLFRKEGQNVTLSCEQNLNHDAMYWYRQDPGQGLRLIYYSQIVNDFQKGDIAEGYSVSREKKESFPLTVTSAQKNPTAFYLCASSIDRGKVYEQYFGPGTRLTVT.

The chain links TRBV6-1 to TRBJ2-2; D remains ambiguous. The CDR3 covers 14 residues. With 4 bases removed from V and 5 bases from J, the gap between germline ends came to 11 bases. Per germline, CDR1 MNHNS and CDR2 SASEGT. The CDR3 DNA is TGTGCCAGCAGTGCTAACCCCCGGACCGGGGAGCTGTTTTTT. Translated: CASSANPRTGELFF.

The chain carries TRBV11-3 and TRBJ2-2; D is possibly TRBD1 (5 bases). The length of the CDR3 is 16 residues. Trimming cost V 4 bases and J 2 bases, with 14 bases left between them. Germline loops: CDR1 SGHNT, CDR2 YENEEA. This chain's CDR3 is CASSSHFDSNTGELFF. DNA for the CDR3: TGTGCCAGCAGCTCCCATTTCGACAGTAACACCGGGGAGCTGTTTTTT.

This chain links TRBV7-6 with TRBJ2-3; a possible D gene is TRBD2 (6 bases). From germline, CDR1 is SGHVS and CDR2 FNYEAQ. Trimming pared 5 bases from V and 1 base from J, leaving 16 bases between. The CDR3 consists of 16 residues. The CDR3 DNA reads as TGTGCCAGCAGCGGAGGGCTAACCACGGGCACAGATACGCAGTATTTT. Amino acid sequence: CASSGGLTTGTDTQYF.

V gene TRBV7-2 combines with J gene TRBJ2-7; D assignment may be TRBD1 or TRBD2 (5 bases each). Looked up from germline, CDR1 is SGHTA and CDR2 is FQGNSA. The V gene lost 1 base and the J gene lost 6 bases, with 16 bases spanning the gap. The CDR3 extends over 15 amino acids. CDR3 in amino acids: CASSLGRPGRGEQYF. For the CDR3, the DNA is TGTGCCAGCAGCTTAGGGAGGCCTGGTAGGGGCGAGCAGTACTTC.

This chain uses TRBV15 with TRBJ2-7; D is possibly TRBD2 (6 bases). There are 12 residues in the CDR3. The V and J ends lost 1 base and 10 bases respectively, with 11 bases between them. Germline CDR1 LNHNV, CDR2 YYDKDF (reference sequence). The CDR3 protein is CATSRASATQYF. CDR3 DNA: TGTGCCACCAGCAGAGCTAGCGCGACACAGTACTTC.

The V call is TRBV10-3, the J call TRBJ2-5, with 7 bases aligning to TRBD2. V shed 6 bases and J 3 bases; nucleotides not matched to a gene: 7. Germline CDR1 ENHRY, CDR2 SYGVKD. The CDR3 sequence is 14 residues long. The CDR3 DNA sequence: TGTGCCATCAGCCGGTCTAGCGGTGAAGAGACCCAGTACTTC. Translation gives CAISRSSGEETQYF.

This chain uses TRBV7-9 with TRBJ1-2; D call uncertain. V was trimmed by 5 bases and J by 4 bases, leaving 17 bases between them. Looked up from germline, CDR1 is SEHNR and CDR2 is FQNEAQ (reference sequence). The CDR3 has 15 residues. CDR3 sequence reads: CASSKVPEASYGYTF. The CDR3, as DNA: TGTGCCAGCAGCAAAGTGCCGGAAGCCTCCTATGGCTACACCTTC.

V is TRBV19 and J is TRBJ1-1; tentative D call: TRBD1 (5 bases). Trimming left V 6 bases short and J 5 bases short, with 13 bases between. This CDR3 has 13 residues. Germline V gene data show CDR1 as LNHDA and CDR2 as SQIVND (reference sequence). The CDR3 here is CASSGTLGTEAFF. The CDR3 DNA reads TGTGCCAGTAGCGGGACCCTTGGGACTGAAGCTTTCTTT.

The chain uses TRBV7-8 and TRBJ2-3, with D tentatively TRBD2 (6 bases). This CDR3 spans 13 amino acids. Trimming shortened V by 8 bases and J by 4 bases, and 13 bases separated the two germline ends. CDR1 is SGHVS and CDR2 is FQNEAQ in the germline V gene. The CDR3 DNA follows: TGTGCCAGCCGGATCCGACTAGCAGATACGCAGTATTTT. Translation: CASRIRLADTQYF.

J is TRBJ2-3 and V is TRBV7-2; 11 nucleotides agree with TRBD2. The CDR3 runs 16 residues. CDR1 and CDR2 (germline): SGHTA, FQGNSA. The V and J ends lost 4 bases and 4 bases, in that order; junction bases with no gene match: 7. The CDR3 loop is CASSSLAGGRSDTQYF. CDR3 DNA: TGTGCCAGCAGCTCCTTAGCGGGGGGGCGATCAGATACGCAGTATTTT.

CDR3 sequence (DNA): TGTGCCAGCGCCCTGCGGGGAAACACTGAAGCTTTCTTT. Encoded protein: CASALRGNTEAFF. The chain couples TRBV6-5 to TRBJ1-1; D remains unclear. Germline-derived CDR1 and CDR2 are MNHEY and SVGAGI. V shed 8 bases and J shed 2 bases, with 12 bases lying between them. The CDR3 covers 13 residues.

This clone appeared a few times. This chain links TRBV28 with TRBJ2-5; D is undetermined. The CDR3 runs 12 residues. The V and J ends lost 5 bases and 5 bases respectively, with 9 bases between them. Germline V gene sequence: CDR1 MDHEN, CDR2 SYDVKM. CDR3 sequence reads: CASSPEDETQYF. CDR3 nucleotide sequence: TGTGCCAGCAGTCCCGAGGACGAGACCCAGTACTTC. The whole variable domain, filled in from reference TRBV28 and TRBJ2-5, reads DVKVTQSSRYLVKRTGEKVFLECVQDMDHENMFWYRQDPGLGLRLIYFSYDVKMKEKGDIPEGYSVSREKKERFSLILESASTNQTSMYLCASSPEDETQYFGPGTRLLVL.

V and J are TRBV6-5 and TRBJ1-1, with 7 bases aligning to TRBD1. Germline V gene lookup returns CDR1 MNHEY and CDR2 SVGAGI. V trimming: 6 bases; J trimming: 4 bases; junction bases outside the gene matches: 8. This CDR3 has 14 amino acids. CDR3 in amino acids: CASRAGTAVTEAFF. CDR3 bases: TGTGCCAGCAGAGCCGGGACAGCCGTCACTGAAGCTTTCTTT.

This chain joins TRBV9 and TRBJ2-1, with 12 bases matching TRBD2. The CDR3 covers 18 residues. CDR1 is SGDLS and CDR2 is YYNGEE in the germline V gene. Germline trimming cut 3 bases from V and 6 bases from J; bases unmatched to any gene: 13. The CDR3 coding sequence is TGTGCCAGCAGCGCGCTACTAGCGGGGGGCAAAAAATTCAATGAGCAGTTCTTC. It is translated as CASSALLAGGKKFNEQFF.

The gene calls are TRBV2 and TRBJ2-2; 7 nucleotides align to TRBD1. Germline V gene sequence: CDR1 SNHLY, CDR2 FYNNEI. The CDR3 is 13 residues long. V gave up 8 bases and J gave up 0 bases; unmatched junction bases: 0. CDR3: CASGTANTGELFF. CDR3 DNA sequence: TGTGCCAGCGGGACAGCGAACACCGGGGAGCTGTTTTTT.

V gene TRBV28 combines with J gene TRBJ2-1; 9 bases align to TRBD1. Trimming at V came to 4 bases and at J to 9 bases, leaving 7 bases not matched to a gene. CDR1 and CDR2 from the germline V gene are MDHEN and SYDVKM. There are 14 residues in the CDR3. This chain's CDR3 is CASSWDRASGEQFF. CDR3 in DNA: TGTGCCAGCAGTTGGGACAGGGCGAGCGGTGAGCAGTTCTTC.